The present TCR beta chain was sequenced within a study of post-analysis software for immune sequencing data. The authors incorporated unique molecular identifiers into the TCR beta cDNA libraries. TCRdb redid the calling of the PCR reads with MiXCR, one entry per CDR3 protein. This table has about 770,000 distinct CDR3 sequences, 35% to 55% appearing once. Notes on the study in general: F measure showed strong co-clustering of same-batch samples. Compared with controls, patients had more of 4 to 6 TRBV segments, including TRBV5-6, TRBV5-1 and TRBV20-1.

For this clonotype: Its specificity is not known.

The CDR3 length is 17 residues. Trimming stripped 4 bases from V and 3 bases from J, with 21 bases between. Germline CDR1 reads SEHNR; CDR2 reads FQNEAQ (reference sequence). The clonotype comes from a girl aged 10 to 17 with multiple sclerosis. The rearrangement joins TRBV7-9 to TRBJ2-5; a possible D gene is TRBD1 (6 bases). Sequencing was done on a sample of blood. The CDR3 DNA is TGTGCCAGCAGCTCCAACAAAGTCACAGGGTTAGAAGAGACCCAGTACTTC. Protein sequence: CASSSNKVTGLEETQYF.